The 15 T cell receptor beta chains below come from one sample, sequenced in a study of T cell responses to AZD1222 COVID-19 vaccine. Clones were read by immunoSEQ multiplex PCR, and TCRdb kept only the in-frame ones, dropping some. Of about 99,000 clones listed, approximately 90% are singletons. The source was peripheral blood, collected on day 0 of AZD1222 vaccination. The source of these receptors is an adult in good health.

This chain joins TRBV6-6 and TRBJ2-7; perhaps TRBD1 as D (6 bases). V was cut by 4 bases and J by 2 bases, with 15 bases left in between. CDR3 size: 15 residues. Per germline, CDR1 MNHNY and CDR2 SVGAGI (reference sequence). CDR3 in DNA: TGTGCCAGCAGTTCATCCGGGACACGCCCCTACGAGCAGTACTTC. Translated: CASSSSGTRPYEQYF.

This chain uses TRBV11-1 with TRBJ1-2; D is ambiguous. Germline V gives CDR1 SGHAT, CDR2 FQDESV (reference sequence). Trimming stripped 1 base from V and 0 bases from J, with 6 bases between. The CDR3 is made up of 14 amino acids. DNA of the CDR3: TGTGCCAGCAGCTTAGGGGGAACTAACTATGGCTACACCTTC. Translation gives CASSLGGTNYGYTF.

The rearrangement joins TRBV4-1 to TRBJ1-6; weak D call: TRBD1 (5 bases). Germline loops: CDR1 MGHRA, CDR2 YSYEKL. This CDR3 is built from 17 residues. Deletions cut 0 bases from V and 5 bases from J, with 14 bases between. Here the CDR3 reads CASSQDGLTVNNSPLHF. In DNA form, the CDR3 reads TGCGCCAGCAGCCAAGATGGGTTGACAGTTAATAATTCACCCCTCCACTTT.

The chain combines TRBV30 with TRBJ2-1; D uncertain. Trimming cost V 2 bases and J 9 bases, with 11 bases left between them. The germline CDR1 and CDR2 sequences are GTSNPN and SVGIG (reference sequence). CDR3 size: 12 residues. In DNA, the CDR3 is TGTGCCTGGAGTACGACTCTCAGTGAGCAGTTCTTC. Its protein product is CAWSTTLSEQFF.

The chain carries TRBV7-2 and TRBJ2-1, with TRBD2 identical over 9 bases. The CDR3 sequence is 15 residues long. The trim removed 5 bases at V and 8 bases at J, leaving 10 bases unmatched. The germline V gene has CDR1 SGHTA and CDR2 FQGNSA. The CDR3 protein is CASSATGLASDEQFF. The DNA of the CDR3 is TGTGCCAGCAGCGCCACGGGACTAGCTTCCGATGAGCAGTTCTTC.

The gene calls are TRBV5-6 and TRBJ2-1; maybe TRBD2 (6 bases). This CDR3 contains 15 residues. Trimming cost V 2 bases and J 3 bases, with 12 bases left between them. Looked up from germline, CDR1 is SGHDT and CDR2 is YYEEEE. CDR3 DNA: TGTGCCAGCAGCTTAGGCGGGAACCTCTACAATGAGCAGTTCTTC. Residues: CASSLGGNLYNEQFF.

This clone was observed a single time. This sequence joins TRBV7-8 and TRBJ2-1; D gene ambiguous. Germline CDR1 SGHVS, CDR2 FQNEAQ. The CDR3 runs to 14 residues. Trimming took off 0 bases at V and 1 base at J, with 4 bases between the two ends. The CDR3 region is CASSLARSYNEQFF. CDR3 nucleotides: TGTGCCAGCAGCTTAGCGAGATCCTACAATGAGCAGTTCTTC.

The chain uses TRBV5-1 and TRBJ2-1; 7 bases are shared with TRBD2. J gave up 2 bases and V 4 bases, and 12 bases lay outside the gene matches. The CDR3 runs 17 residues. Germline V CDR1 and CDR2: SGHRS, YFSETQ. As DNA, the CDR3 is TGCGCCAGCAGCCATACCTCGACTAGCAGAACCTACAATGAGCAGTTCTTC. It specifies CASSHTSTSRTYNEQFF.

The rearrangement joins TRBV28 to TRBJ1-2; 10 bases fit TRBD1. There are 15 residues in the CDR3. The germline V gene has CDR1 MDHEN and CDR2 SYDVKM. The J segment lost 6 bases and the V segment lost 4 bases, leaving 8 bases of the junction unmatched. The CDR3 sequence is CASSYPGTGVDGYTF. The CDR3 bases are TGTGCCAGCAGTTATCCCGGGACAGGGGTTGATGGCTACACCTTC.

This clone was seen only a few times. Written as DNA, the CDR3 is TGTGCCAGCAGCCTTAATCGGGGGGTGGAGACCCAGTACTTC. It specifies CASSLNRGVETQYF. This chain connects TRBV7-8 to TRBJ2-5, with 7 bases fitting TRBD2. Germline loops: CDR1 SGHVS, CDR2 FQNEAQ. Trimming at V came to 5 bases and at J to 5 bases, leaving 8 bases not matched to a gene. The CDR3 totals 14 residues.

The V call is TRBV5-1, the J call TRBJ1-2; TRBD1 agrees at 9 bases. This CDR3 spans 15 amino acids. Germline V gene lookup returns CDR1 SGHRS and CDR2 YFSETQ. The junction had 6 bases not matched to a gene; V was cut back by 0 bases and J by 6 bases. The CDR3 here is CASSLEVGQGDGYTF. The CDR3, as DNA: TGCGCCAGCAGCTTGGAAGTGGGACAGGGAGATGGCTACACCTTC.

The chain has TRBV5-4 and TRBJ1-5; D not resolved. V was trimmed by 0 bases and J by 2 bases, leaving 3 bases between them. Germline loops: CDR1 SGHNT, CDR2 YYREEE (reference sequence). The CDR3 covers 13 residues. The CDR3 DNA follows: TGTGCCAGCAGCTTGGGACGCAATCAGCCCCAGCATTTT. This sequence encodes CASSLGRNQPQHF.

The chain carries TRBV4-1 and TRBJ2-1; the D call may be TRBD1 or TRBD2 (5 bases each). Germline V gene data show CDR1 as MGHRA and CDR2 as YSYEKL. The CDR3 runs 15 residues. V lost 1 base and J 13 bases, leaving 20 bases between the germline ends. CDR3 sequence reads: CASSQGPAWTRGQFF. CDR3 nucleotides: TGCGCCAGCAGCCAAGGCCCAGCTTGGACCCGGGGCCAGTTCTTC.

This rearrangement joins TRBV18 to TRBJ1-1; no definite D call. V was pared by 0 bases and J by 5 bases, with 10 bases between. CDR3 length: 14 residues. Germline CDR1 reads KGHSH; CDR2 reads LQKENI. The CDR3 DNA reads as TGTGCCAGCTCACCACCGAAGGGAAGAACTGAAGCTTTCTTT. It codes for CASSPPKGRTEAFF.

The rearrangement uses TRBV27 and TRBJ2-7; TRBD1 agrees at 10 bases. Per the germline V gene, CDR1 is MNHEY and CDR2 is SMNVEV (reference sequence). With 7 bases clipped from V and 1 base from J, the junction kept 10 bases outside the gene matches. This CDR3 spans 16 amino acids. In nucleotides, the CDR3 is TGTGCCAGCAATCGACAGGGGGCGCCTAGTTCCTACGAGCAGTACTTC. Residues: CASNRQGAPSSYEQYF.